The present T cell receptor beta chain was sequenced within a study of shared clonotypes between healthy human individuals. The study, taken as a whole, reports: Unshared clonotypes carried lower generation probabilities than those common to all four donors. Owing to a small donor count, the genetic and exposure-history diversity represented was limited. Clonotype sharing among donors was expected to depend on sequencing depth. Rarefaction gave evidence that sorted-subset sequencing remained incomplete despite large depth.

The CDR3 covers 17 residues. Germline trimming cut 6 bases from V and 1 base from J; bases unmatched to any gene: 14. Germline lookup yields CDR1 KGHSH and CDR2 LQKENI. Regarding this clone: The antigen remains unidentified.

The assay was immunoSEQ multiplex PCR, and TCRdb's table has in-frame clones only and misses some. The data show around 2.1 million clones, with 85% to 95% seen just once and 1.7% held by the top ten. Terminally differentiated effector memory CD45RA+ cells were excluded from the naive CD8 cells, which were CD45RO-negative and positively selected for CCR7. Sequencing was carried out using naive CD8+ T cells from PBMCs. This receptor was taken from a man aged 18-30 years in good health. Some clones in this sample may be carry-over from other donors' samples. The chain combines TRBV18 with TRBJ2-7, with TRBD1 identical over 8 bases. The CDR3 protein is CASSSDSGGGRSYEQYF. The CDR3 DNA is TGTGCCAGCTCGTCTGATTCAGGGGGCGGTCGGTCCTACGAGCAGTACTTC.